The rows below give T cell receptor beta chains drawn from one sample of a study of chronic HIV infection and antiretroviral therapy. TCRdb fed the 5' RACE reads into MiXCR, producing one record per CDR3 protein. The sample contains 40,000 to 50,000 distinct CDR3 sequences, 15% to 20% of which appear only once. Material: peripheral blood. The receptors come from an adult who had HIV and had not received antiretroviral therapy, or was an uninfected healthy control (not recorded which). CDR3s include the opening cysteine and the closing phenylalanine or tryptophan. Each record gives: clone size, D gene, V gene, J gene, CDR3 DNA, CDR3 protein. A D gene is named only where the DNA matches it firmly. The listing skips clone size in some rows; elsewhere it reads once, few, many or a size class.

-,-,TRBV2,TRBJ2-1,TGTGCCAGCCCCAAGGTAGCCGGCTCCTACAATGAGCAGTTCTTC,CASPKVAGSYNEQFF
-,-,TRBV28,TRBJ1-1,TGTGCCAGCAGTTTAACAGGTGGGGAAGCTTTCTTT,CASSLTGGEAFF
-,-,TRBV19,TRBJ2-5,TGTGCCAGTAGTATAGGGGGCGAACAAGAGACCCAGTACTTC,CASSIGGEQETQYF
few,-,TRBV29-1,TRBJ1-1,TGCAGCGTCTGGACGGTGAACACTGAAGCTTTCTTT,CSVWTVNTEAFF
-,-,TRBV28,TRBJ2-4,TGTGCCAGCAGTCCCCCAGGGAGTACGGCCAAAAACATTCAGTACTTC,CASSPPGSTAKNIQYF
-,TRBD1,TRBV5-1,TRBJ2-5,TGCGCCAGCAGCTGGGACAGGTTTGAGACCCAGTACTTC,CASSWDRFETQYF
-,-,TRBV6-5,TRBJ1-2,TGTGCCAGCAGTTACGATTTCCGGGAAGGGCTTAACTATGGCTACACCTTC,CASSYDFREGLNYGYTF
-,-,TRBV11-1,TRBJ2-7,TGTGCCAGCAGCCAGGGGCAGGCCCTTCCCTACGAGCAGTACTTC,CASSQGQALPYEQYF
few,-,TRBV11-2,TRBJ2-7,TGTGCCAGCGGAAGTACGGCCTACGAGCAGTACTTC,CASGSTAYEQYF
few,TRBD2,TRBV7-2,TRBJ2-3,TGTGCCAGCAGCCGAACCGGGACTAGCCCCACAGATACGCAGTATTTT,CASSRTGTSPTDTQYF
few,-,TRBV19,TRBJ2-7,TGTGCCAGCCGACCTTGGGGAGCGGGCCTCTCCTACGAGCAGTACTTC,CASRPWGAGLSYEQYF
-,-,TRBV9,TRBJ2-1,TGTGCCAGCAGCGTAGCGGAGGGCTACAATGAGCAGTTCTTC,CASSVAEGYNEQFF
-,TRBD1,TRBV6-1,TRBJ1-1,TGTGCCAGTCAGGGGGCCGCTGAAGCTTTCTTT,CASQGAAEAFF
few,TRBD2,TRBV28,TRBJ2-7,TGTGCCAGCAGTTCCCCCGTACTAGCGGGCGACGAGCAGTACTTC,CASSSPVLAGDEQYF
few,TRBD1,TRBV6-1,TRBJ2-1,TGTGCCAGCCAAAAGGGGGACAGGAGGGGGGATGAGCAGTTCTTC,CASQKGDRRGDEQFF
few,-,TRBV25-1,TRBJ1-3,TGTGCCAGCAGTGAACCAGGTGCCTCTGGAAACACCATATATTTT,CASSEPGASGNTIYF
once,-,TRBV7-8,TRBJ2-3,TGTGCCAGCAGCTTGGCTGCCGATACGCAGTATTTT,CASSLAADTQYF
-,TRBD2,TRBV27,TRBJ2-6,TGTGCCAGCAGTTCCCTAGCGGGGCTGTCTGGGGCCAACGTCCTGACTTTC,CASSSLAGLSGANVLTF
few,TRBD1,TRBV5-1,TRBJ2-7,TGCGCCAGCAGCACAGGGGGGTCCTTGGACGAGCAGTACTTC,CASSTGGSLDEQYF
-,-,TRBV28,TRBJ2-7,TGTGCCAGCGGACAGGAGGGCTACGAGCAGTACTTC,CASGQEGYEQYF
few,-,TRBV29-1,TRBJ1-2,TGCAGCGTTGAGGGGGCGGATGGCTACACCTTC,CSVEGADGYTF
-,-,TRBV11-2,TRBJ2-7,TGTGCCAGCAGCCCCACCCTGGGCTACGAGCAGTACTTC,CASSPTLGYEQYF
many,TRBD1,TRBV7-3,TRBJ1-1,TGTGCCAGCAGCTTAAGATCCGGGACAGGGGCCCTGAACACTGAAGCTTTCTTT,CASSLRSGTGALNTEAFF
-,-,TRBV29-1,TRBJ1-2,TGCAGCGTTGAAAACGCCCGAAGCACCTTC,CSVENARSTF
few,-,TRBV20-1,TRBJ2-7,TGCAGTGCTAGAGCTCGGGCGGGGTTGGGGGAGCAGTACTTC,CSARARAGLGEQYF
few,-,TRBV28,TRBJ2-4,TGTGCCAGCACCTGGGGGCTAGCGGAAAACATTCAGTACTTC,CASTWGLAENIQYF
-,-,TRBV7-9,TRBJ2-7,TGTGCCAGCAGCCTAGAGGCACTCGAGCAGTACTTC,CASSLEALEQYF
once,-,TRBV29-1,TRBJ2-7,TGCAGCGTAGCCCCACCAGCGTCCTACGAGCAGTACTTC,CSVAPPASYEQYF